Below, 24 T cell receptor beta chains from the same sample are listed, as sequenced in a study of T cell changes during pregnancy in multiple sclerosis. Data came from immunoSEQ multiplex PCR; TCRdb stores just in-frame clones and leaves some out. The table records 50,000 to 60,000 clones, roughly nine tenths of them present only once. The sequencing used CD4+ T cells from peripheral blood mononuclear cells, collected in the first trimester of pregnancy. These receptors were collected from a female donor with multiple sclerosis, enrolled in a pregnancy study.

The CDR3 region has the DNA TGTGCCATCAGTGTGTATGGGACAGAGAACACCGGGGAGCTGTTTTTT. It codes for CAISVYGTENTGELFF. The chain joins TRBV10-3 to TRBJ2-2; TRBD1 agrees at 7 bases. Germline trimming cut 4 bases from V and 1 base from J; bases unmatched to any gene: 6. Germline CDR1 ENHRY, CDR2 SYGVKD. The CDR3 covers 16 residues.

The V gene is TRBV18, the J gene TRBJ1-3, with TRBD1 matching 7 bases. There are 15 residues in the CDR3. The germline V gene has CDR1 KGHSH and CDR2 LQKENI. V lost 4 bases to trimming and J lost 0 bases; unmatched junction nucleotides: 3. CDR3 nucleotides: TGTGCCAGCTCACGCGGACAGGTCTCTGGAAACACCATATATTTT. This translates into CASSRGQVSGNTIYF. Full variable domain (outside the CDR3, taken from reference TRBV18 and TRBJ1-3): NAGVMQNPRHLVRRRGQEARLRCSPMKGHSHVYWYRQLPEEGLKFMVYLQKENIIDESGMPKERFSAEFPKEGPSILRIQQVVRGDSAAYFCASSRGQVSGNTIYFGEGSWLTVV.

The chain links TRBV5-4 to TRBJ2-2, with 9 bases lining up with TRBD1. Germline V gene lookup returns CDR1 SGHNT and CDR2 YYREEE (reference sequence). This CDR3 comprises 19 residues. J gave up 5 bases and V 3 bases, and 17 bases lay outside the gene matches. Here the CDR3 DNA reads TGTGCCAGCAGCTCCCCCCGAGGGACAGGGCGAGTGCGTACCGGGGAGCTGTTTTTT. Translation: CASSSPRGTGRVRTGELFF.

This chain joins TRBV7-2 and TRBJ2-5; possible D gene TRBD2, 7 bases. The germline V gene encodes CDR1 SGHTA and CDR2 FQGNSA. This CDR3 contains 17 residues. The germline V and J ends were trimmed by 5 bases and 3 bases, with 22 bases remaining between them. The chain's CDR3 is CASSPPLRGGRKETQYF. The CDR3, as DNA: TGTGCCAGCAGCCCCCCCTTGAGGGGGGGTCGCAAAGAGACCCAGTACTTC.

This chain uses TRBV27 with TRBJ2-6; 7 bases fit TRBD1. This CDR3 spans 15 amino acids. Unmatched junction bases numbered 4, after V lost 6 bases and J lost 2 bases. The germline gives CDR1 MNHEY, CDR2 SMNVEV (reference sequence). The CDR3 protein is CASSRDRAGANVLTF. As DNA, the CDR3 is TGTGCCAGCAGCCGCGACAGGGCTGGGGCCAACGTCCTGACTTTC.

The chain is built from TRBV7-2 and TRBJ1-2; maybe TRBD1 (5 bases). V was shortened by 2 bases and J by 6 bases, with 19 bases between the two germline ends. From germline, CDR1 is SGHTA and CDR2 FQGNSA. The CDR3 runs 16 residues. The CDR3 coding sequence is TGTGCCAGCAGCTTATCAATGGTGGGGCCTTCCCATGGCTACACCTTC. This sequence encodes CASSLSMVGPSHGYTF.

The chain carries TRBV7-2 and TRBJ1-1; weak D call: TRBD1 (5 bases). Germline CDR1 reads SGHTA; CDR2 reads FQGNSA. The CDR3 consists of 16 residues. V shed 0 bases and J shed 0 bases, with 11 bases lying between them. In nucleotides, the CDR3 is TGTGCCAGCAGCTTAGCCGGGGGGTCCATGAACACTGAAGCTTTCTTT. Translated, it gives CASSLAGGSMNTEAFF.

CDR3 sequence (DNA): TGTGCCAGCAGCTTAAAGTGGGTTGTACAGGGTGACACTGAAGCTTTCTTT. Protein product: CASSLKWVVQGDTEAFF. V and J are TRBV7-8 and TRBJ1-1, with D maybe TRBD1 (6 bases). CDR1 is SGHVS, CDR2 FQNEAQ, per germline. This CDR3 has 17 residues. The V end lost 2 bases, the J end lost 3 bases, and 19 bases lay between the germline ends.

V is TRBV5-5 and J is TRBJ2-3; D may be TRBD1 (5 bases). The CDR3 spans 14 residues. Between the trimmed V and J ends, which lost 7 bases and 0 bases, there was a span of 12 bases. From germline, CDR1 is SGHKS and CDR2 YYEKEE (reference sequence). The CDR3 reads CASVQGGSTDTQYF. DNA for the CDR3: TGTGCCAGCGTTCAGGGCGGAAGCACAGATACGCAGTATTTT.

V gene TRBV2 combines with J gene TRBJ2-7, with 8 bases lining up with TRBD1. V shed 9 bases, J shed 5 bases, and the junction held 12 bases outside the gene matches. Per germline, CDR1 SNHLY and CDR2 FYNNEI. The CDR3 runs to 14 residues. CDR3 bases: TGTGCCAGGCAGACAGGGGCGCCCCTGGACGAGCAGTACTTC. Encoded protein: CARQTGAPLDEQYF.

This chain joins TRBV7-3 and TRBJ2-3; the match to TRBD1 covers 7 bases. V was clipped by 2 bases and J by 11 bases; unmatched bases: 10. The CDR3 has 14 amino acids. CDR1 and CDR2 (germline): SGHTA, FQGTGA. The CDR3 spells CASSLSDRTWMQYF. Written as DNA, the CDR3 is TGTGCCAGCAGCTTATCGGACAGGACCTGGATGCAGTATTTT.

V usage is TRBV5-1 and J usage is TRBJ2-3; 8 bases line up with TRBD2. The germline CDR1 and CDR2 sequences are SGHRS and YFSETQ. J gave up 1 base and V 2 bases, and 3 bases lay outside the gene matches. The CDR3 runs 15 residues. CDR3 sequence: CASSLRRGGTDTQYF. The CDR3 DNA follows: TGCGCCAGCAGCTTACGGCGGGGGGGCACAGATACGCAGTATTTT.

J is TRBJ1-1 and V is TRBV27, with TRBD1 matching over 8 bases. Germline V gene sequence: CDR1 MNHEY, CDR2 SMNVEV (reference sequence). V dropped 6 bases and J dropped 5; count of bases not matched to a gene: 8. This CDR3 has 14 amino acids. DNA for the CDR3: TGTGCCAGCAGCCTGACAGGGGATAGAACTGAAGCTTTCTTT. It translates to CASSLTGDRTEAFF.

The genes are TRBV30 and TRBJ1-2; D is perhaps TRBD1 (5 bases). The germline gives CDR1 GTSNPN, CDR2 SVGIG (reference sequence). V lost 3 bases and J 7 bases, leaving 9 bases between the germline ends. The CDR3 length is 11 residues. Written as DNA, the CDR3 is TGTGCCTGGAGCCTAGGGGCTGGCTACACCTTC. Amino acid sequence: CAWSLGAGYTF.

About this clone: The junction departs from the called germline gene at one end, perhaps through a read error. The chain joins TRBV7-7 to TRBJ2-7; weak D call: TRBD2 (6 bases). The V gene's germline CDR1 is SSHAT and CDR2 FNYEAQ (reference sequence). The CDR3 covers 14 residues. The CDR3 coding sequence is TGTGCTAGCAGCTTAGGGCAGGAGGGCTACGAGCAGTACTTC. Translating gives CASSLGQEGYEQYF.

This rearrangement joins TRBV7-2 to TRBJ1-1, with D perhaps TRBD1 (5 bases). From germline, CDR1 is SGHTA and CDR2 FQGNSA. V was trimmed by 1 base and J by 4 bases, leaving 10 bases between them. CDR3 length: 14 amino acids. CDR3 in amino acids: CASSLVQGPTEAFF. DNA for the CDR3: TGTGCCAGCAGCTTAGTTCAGGGTCCCACTGAAGCTTTCTTT. Variable domain in full (rest from reference TRBV7-2 and TRBJ1-1): GAGVSQSPSNKVTEKGKDVELRCDPISGHTALYWYRQSLGQGLEFLIYFQGNSAPDKSGLPSDRFSAERTGGSVSTLTIQRTQQEDSAVYLCASSLVQGPTEAFFGQGTRLTVV.

The chain recombines TRBV6-5 with TRBJ1-2; D unclear. The V gene lost 2 bases and the J gene lost 0 bases, with 10 bases spanning the gap. This CDR3 contains 15 residues. The germline V gene has CDR1 MNHEY and CDR2 SVGAGI. CDR3 DNA: TGTGCCAGCAGTTACGCTGGCGGCTCTAACTATGGCTACACCTTC. This codes for CASSYAGGSNYGYTF.

The chain joins TRBV5-4 to TRBJ1-1; D not certain. The CDR3 has 13 residues. CDR1 and CDR2 from the germline V gene are SGHNT and YYREEE (reference sequence). Trimming took 4 bases from V and 0 from J, leaving 7 bases between them. The CDR3 spells CASSPLMNTEAFF. DNA of the CDR3: TGTGCCAGCAGCCCGTTAATGAACACTGAAGCTTTCTTT.

V usage is TRBV10-3 and J usage is TRBJ2-6; the match to TRBD1 covers 8 bases. Germline assignment: CDR1 ENHRY and CDR2 SYGVKD. Trimming took 6 bases from V and 0 from J; bases not matched to a gene: 10. This CDR3 contains 18 residues. CDR3 nucleotides: TGTGCCATCAGCGGTTCGGGGACAGGCCCCTCTGGGGCCAACGTCCTGACTTTC. Translating it yields CAISGSGTGPSGANVLTF.

This clone has only one observation. The J gene is TRBJ1-1, the V gene TRBV21-1; TRBD1 is the table's D call, not checked against the DNA. TRBV21-1 is a known pseudogene. This CDR3 spans 18 amino acids. The CDR3 bases are TGTGCCAGCAGCAAAACAGGGAATTCCCTATTCATGAACACTGAAGCTTTCTTT. Encoded protein: CASSKTGNSLFMNTEAFF.

The chain combines TRBV5-4 with TRBJ2-3, with D possibly TRBD2 on 7 matching bases. The V gene lost 4 bases and the J gene lost 1 base, with 19 bases spanning the gap. The CDR3 length is 17 residues. Germline V lookup: CDR1 SGHNT, CDR2 YYREEE (reference sequence). Here the CDR3 DNA reads TGTGCCAGCAGCATGGCAGGAGGGGGGGGCCGCACAGATACGCAGTATTTT. As protein: CASSMAGGGGRTDTQYF.

The chain carries TRBV10-3 and TRBJ2-3; TRBD1 aligns across 7 bases. V dropped 4 bases and J dropped 4; count of bases not matched to a gene: 5. Germline V gene sequence: CDR1 ENHRY, CDR2 SYGVKD. The CDR3 has 14 residues. The CDR3 region is CAISVTGVADTQYF. In nucleotides, the CDR3 is TGTGCCATCAGTGTTACAGGGGTGGCAGATACGCAGTATTTT.

This clone was seen just once. The V gene is TRBV19, the J gene TRBJ2-7; TRBD1 agrees at 9 bases. V dropped 6 bases and J dropped 1; count of bases not matched to a gene: 7. The length of the CDR3 is 15 residues. Germline V gives CDR1 LNHDA, CDR2 SQIVND (reference sequence). CDR3 protein: CASSVTGGISYEQYF. Here the CDR3 DNA reads TGTGCCAGTAGCGTTACAGGGGGCATTTCCTACGAGCAGTACTTC.

This rearrangement joins TRBV7-9 to TRBJ1-3, with a possible D match to TRBD1 (6 bases). This CDR3 contains 17 residues. Trimming cost V 5 bases and J 3 bases, with 20 bases left between them. Germline V gene data show CDR1 as SEHNR and CDR2 as FQNEAQ (reference sequence). The CDR3 spells CASSPRGGGFVGNTIYF. The CDR3 nucleotides are TGTGCCAGCAGCCCCCGGGGCGGGGGCTTTGTTGGAAACACCATATATTTT. Supplemented by reference TRBV7-9 and TRBJ1-3, the full variable domain reads DTGVSQNPRHKITKRGQNVTFRCDPISEHNRLYWYRQTLGQGPEFLTYFQNEAQLEKSRLLSDRFSAERPKGSFSTLEIQRTEQGDSAMYLCASSPRGGGFVGNTIYFGEGSWLTVV.